These 7 T cell receptor beta chains came from one sample sequenced in a study of molecular identifiers for immune sequencing clone quantification. TCRdb reprocessed the PCR reads via MiXCR and lists one record per CDR3 protein. The sample lists approximately 630,000 distinct CDR3 sequences; around 25% were seen once. The sequenced material came from naive CD8+ T cells from blood, with Jurkat cell RNA spiked in. Regarding subset: FACS-sorted CD8+CD4-CCR7+CD45RA+ naive T cells. Source of these receptors: a human donor in good health. Some libraries in this study had Jurkat cell RNA spiked in.

For this clonotype: A much larger clone lies a single base off, so this may be a read error. The chain couples TRBV27 to TRBJ1-1, with TRBD1 as a possible D gene (5 bases). Germline values: CDR1 MNHEY, CDR2 SMNVEV (reference sequence). The CDR3 covers 14 residues. In DNA, the CDR3 is TGTGCCAGCGGTTTATCTACAGGGAACACTGAAGCTTTCTTT. It specifies CASGLSTGNTEAFF.

The chain joins TRBV24-1 to TRBJ2-3; 10 bases map to TRBD2. With 6 bases clipped from V and 3 bases from J, the junction kept 11 bases outside the gene matches. Germline values: CDR1 KGHDR, CDR2 SFDVKD. This CDR3 region has 17 residues. The CDR3 sequence: CATSSIQSGRVTDTQYF. The CDR3 nucleotides are TGTGCCACCAGTTCAATCCAGAGCGGGAGGGTTACAGATACGCAGTATTTT.

As to this clonotype: A much larger clone differs from this one at a single base, so this may be a read error. The chain joins TRBV5-1 to TRBJ2-3, with 9 bases lining up with TRBD1. CDR1 SGHRS and CDR2 YFSETQ come from the germline V gene. This CDR3 has 17 amino acids. V dropped 0 bases and J dropped 4; count of bases not matched to a gene: 9. CDR3 nucleotide sequence: TGCGCCAGCAGCTTGGTACCGGGACAGGGTCTCGCAGATACGCAGTATTTT. It encodes CASSLVPGQGLADTQYF.

This clonotype was picked up a small number of times. V gene TRBV30 combines with J gene TRBJ1-5; the D is unclear. Trimming stripped 2 bases from V and 1 base from J, with 12 bases between. This CDR3 is built from 15 residues. Per germline, CDR1 GTSNPN and CDR2 SVGIG (reference sequence). The CDR3 DNA reads as TGTGCCTGGAGTTGGGCAGGCGTGAGCAATCAGCCCCAGCATTTT. Its translation: CAWSWAGVSNQPQHF.

The V gene is TRBV28, the J gene TRBJ2-7; TRBD2 might be the D (6 bases). Looked up from germline, CDR1 is MDHEN and CDR2 is SYDVKM. The CDR3 extends over 12 amino acids. Trimming removed 2 bases at V and 6 bases at J, with 8 bases between. CDR3 loop: CASSLGDCEQYF. For the CDR3, the DNA is TGTGCCAGCAGTTTAGGGGACTGCGAGCAGTACTTC.

This clonotype was found once. A much larger clone differs by one base, so this may be a read error. The chain joins TRBV12-3 or TRBV12-4 to TRBJ2-3; maybe TRBD2 (5 bases). This CDR3 contains 15 residues. V was shortened by 3 bases and J by 2 bases, with 12 bases between the two germline ends. DNA for the CDR3: TGTGCCAGCAGTTTCCCCGGCGGGCACACAGATACGCAGTATTTT. The encoded protein is CASSFPGGHTDTQYF.

This sequence joins TRBV19 and TRBJ2-1; D is uncertain. The CDR3 has 15 residues. Trimming cost V 8 bases and J 3 bases, with 17 bases left between them. Germline V gives CDR1 LNHDA, CDR2 SQIVND (reference sequence). The CDR3 nucleotides read TGTGCCAGTTCAGCGCTGTGGCGGAGCTACAATGAGCAGTTCTTC. Protein: CASSALWRSYNEQFF.